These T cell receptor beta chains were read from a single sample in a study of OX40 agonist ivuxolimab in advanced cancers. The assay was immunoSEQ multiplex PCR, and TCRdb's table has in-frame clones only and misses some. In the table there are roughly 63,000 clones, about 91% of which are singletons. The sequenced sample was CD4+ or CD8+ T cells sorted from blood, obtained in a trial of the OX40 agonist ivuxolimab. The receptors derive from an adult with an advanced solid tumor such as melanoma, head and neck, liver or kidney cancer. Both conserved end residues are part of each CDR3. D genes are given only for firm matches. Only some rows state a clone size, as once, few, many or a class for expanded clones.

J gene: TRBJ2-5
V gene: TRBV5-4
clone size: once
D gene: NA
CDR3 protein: CASSFIGGGPAQYF
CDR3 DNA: TGTGCCAGCAGCTTCATCGGAGGGGGCCCGGCCCAGTACTTC

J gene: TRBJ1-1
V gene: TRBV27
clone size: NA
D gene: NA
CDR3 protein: CASSPTLGAGGTEAFF
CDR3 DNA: TGTGCCAGCAGTCCCACCCTGGGGGCGGGGGGCACTGAAGCTTTCTTT

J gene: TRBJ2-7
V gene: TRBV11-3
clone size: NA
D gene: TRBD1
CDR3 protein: CASSLAGTGSYEQYF
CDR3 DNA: TGTGCCAGCAGCTTGGCTGGGACAGGCTCCTACGAGCAGTACTTC

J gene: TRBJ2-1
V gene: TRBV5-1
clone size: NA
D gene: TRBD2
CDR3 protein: CASSLAPQLAGGANEQFF
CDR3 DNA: TGCGCCAGCAGCTTGGCCCCCCAACTAGCGGGAGGGGCCAATGAGCAGTTCTTC

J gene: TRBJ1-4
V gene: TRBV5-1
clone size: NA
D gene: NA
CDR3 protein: CASSLREGSATNEKLFF
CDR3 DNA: TGCGCCAGCAGCTTGAGAGAGGGGAGCGCAACTAATGAAAAACTGTTTTTT

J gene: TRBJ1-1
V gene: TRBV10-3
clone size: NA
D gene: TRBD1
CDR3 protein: CAITGTGGNTEAFF
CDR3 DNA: TGTGCCATCACAGGGACAGGTGGGAACACTGAAGCTTTCTTT

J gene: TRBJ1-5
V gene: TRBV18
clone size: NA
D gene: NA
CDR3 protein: CASSPGSNQPQHF
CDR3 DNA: TGTGCCAGCTCACCAGGTAGCAATCAGCCCCAGCATTTT

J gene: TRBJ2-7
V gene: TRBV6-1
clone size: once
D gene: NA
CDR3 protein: CASSESLFFSYEQYF
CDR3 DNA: TGTGCCAGCAGTGAATCGCTTTTTTTCTCCTACGAGCAGTACTTC

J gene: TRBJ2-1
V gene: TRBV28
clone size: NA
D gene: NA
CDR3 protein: CASSRGTNYNEQFF
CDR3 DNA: TGTGCCAGCAGCCGAGGGACAAACTACAATGAGCAGTTCTTC

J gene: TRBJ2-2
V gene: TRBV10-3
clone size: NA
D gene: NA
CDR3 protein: CAISETGLNTGELFF
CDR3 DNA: TGTGCCATCAGTGAAACAGGGCTTAACACCGGGGAGCTGTTTTTT

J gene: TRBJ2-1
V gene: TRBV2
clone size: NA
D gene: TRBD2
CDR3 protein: CASSEALGLAVHEQFF
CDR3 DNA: TGTGCCAGCAGTGAAGCGCTTGGACTAGCAGTCCATGAGCAGTTCTTC

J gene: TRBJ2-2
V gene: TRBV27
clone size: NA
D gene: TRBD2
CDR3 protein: CASSFSGLETNTGELFF
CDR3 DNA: TGTGCCAGCAGTTTTTCGGGACTAGAGACAAACACCGGGGAGCTGTTTTTT

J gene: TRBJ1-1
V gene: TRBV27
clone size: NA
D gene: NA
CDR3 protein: CASSLAGEFTEAFF
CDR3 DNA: TGTGCCAGCAGTTTAGCAGGGGAGTTCACTGAAGCTTTCTTT

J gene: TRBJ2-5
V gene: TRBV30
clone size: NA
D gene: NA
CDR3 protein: CAWSALGETQYF
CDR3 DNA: TGTGCCTGGAGTGCCCTTGGAGAGACCCAGTACTTC

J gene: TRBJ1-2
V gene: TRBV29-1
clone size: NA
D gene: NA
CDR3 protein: CSVDSRLGDYGYTF
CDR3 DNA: TGCAGCGTTGACTCGCGGTTGGGGGACTATGGCTACACCTTC

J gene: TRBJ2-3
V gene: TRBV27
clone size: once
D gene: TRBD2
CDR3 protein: CASSLKAGGSTDTQYF
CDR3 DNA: TGTGCCAGCAGTTTAAAAGCGGGAGGATCCACAGATACGCAGTATTTT

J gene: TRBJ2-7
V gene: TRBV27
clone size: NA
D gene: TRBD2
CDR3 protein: CASSSLTPSLAGGSYEQYF
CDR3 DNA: TGTGCCAGCAGTTCCCTGACCCCGTCTCTTGCGGGAGGGTCCTACGAGCAGTACTTC

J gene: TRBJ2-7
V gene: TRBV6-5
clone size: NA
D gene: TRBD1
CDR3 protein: CASSTGTGAYEQYF
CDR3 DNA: TGTGCCAGCAGCACCGGGACAGGGGCCTACGAGCAGTACTTC

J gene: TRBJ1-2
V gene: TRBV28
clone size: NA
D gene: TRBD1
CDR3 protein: CASSWTGGANYGYTF
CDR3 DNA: TGTGCCAGCAGTTGGACAGGGGGCGCGAACTATGGCTACACCTTC

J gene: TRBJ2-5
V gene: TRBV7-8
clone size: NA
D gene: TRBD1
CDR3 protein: CASWEGQGYRETQYF
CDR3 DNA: TGTGCCAGCTGGGAGGGACAGGGGTATAGGGAGACCCAGTACTTC

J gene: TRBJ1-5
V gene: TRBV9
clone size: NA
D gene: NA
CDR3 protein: CASSGQYSNQPQHF
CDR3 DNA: TGTGCCAGCAGCGGACAGTATAGCAATCAGCCCCAGCATTTT

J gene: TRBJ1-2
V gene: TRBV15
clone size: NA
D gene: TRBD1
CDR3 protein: CATSRAKGQGYGYTF
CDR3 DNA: TGTGCCACCAGCAGGGCCAAGGGACAGGGATATGGCTACACCTTC

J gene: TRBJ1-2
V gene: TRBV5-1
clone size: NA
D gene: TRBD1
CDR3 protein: CASSLAGTANYGYTF
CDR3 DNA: TGCGCCAGCAGCTTGGCCGGGACAGCGAACTATGGCTACACCTTC

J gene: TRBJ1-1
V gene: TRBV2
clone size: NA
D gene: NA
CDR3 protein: CATQVGNTEAFF
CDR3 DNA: TGTGCCACCCAAGTGGGGAACACTGAAGCTTTCTTT

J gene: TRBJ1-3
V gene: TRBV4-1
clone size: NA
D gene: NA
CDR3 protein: CASRHAGLGSGNTIYF
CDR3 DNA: TGCGCCAGCAGGCATGCAGGGCTCGGCTCTGGAAACACCATATATTTT

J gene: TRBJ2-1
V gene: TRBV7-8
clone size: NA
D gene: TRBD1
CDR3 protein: CASSSGGTGGKEEQFF
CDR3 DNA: TGTGCCAGCAGCTCGGGAGGGACAGGGGGAAAAGAGGAGCAGTTCTTC

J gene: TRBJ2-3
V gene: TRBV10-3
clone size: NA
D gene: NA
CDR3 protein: CAISESADTQYF
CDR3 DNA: TGTGCCATCAGTGAGTCAGCGGATACGCAGTATTTT

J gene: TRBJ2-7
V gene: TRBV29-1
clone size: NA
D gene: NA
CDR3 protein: CSVEGQGYYEQYF
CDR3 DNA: TGCAGCGTTGAAGGTCAGGGATACTACGAGCAGTACTTC

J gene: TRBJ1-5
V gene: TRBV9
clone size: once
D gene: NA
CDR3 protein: CASSVAGAGNQPQHF
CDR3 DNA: TGTGCCAGCAGCGTAGCAGGGGCCGGGAATCAGCCCCAGCATTTT

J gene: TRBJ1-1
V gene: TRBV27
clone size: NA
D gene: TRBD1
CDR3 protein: CASSKAGGNTEAFF
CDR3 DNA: TGTGCCAGCAGTAAGGCAGGGGGAAATACTGAAGCTTTCTTT

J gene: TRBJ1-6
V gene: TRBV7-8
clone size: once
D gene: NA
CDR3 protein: CASSLEAGAYLNSPLHF
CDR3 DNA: TGTGCCAGCAGCTTAGAGGCAGGGGCTTACCTTAATTCACCCCTCCACTTT

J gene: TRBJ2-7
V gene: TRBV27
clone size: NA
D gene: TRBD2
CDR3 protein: CASSLAGEPYEQYF
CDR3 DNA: TGTGCCAGCAGTTTGGCGGGGGAACCCTACGAGCAGTACTTC

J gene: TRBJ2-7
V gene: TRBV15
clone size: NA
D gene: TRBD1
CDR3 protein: CATSRDSGTVKYF
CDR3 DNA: TGTGCCACCAGCAGAGATTCGGGGACAGTCAAGTACTTC

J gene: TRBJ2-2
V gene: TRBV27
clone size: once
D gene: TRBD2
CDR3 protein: CASSSLLGLSTGELFF
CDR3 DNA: TGTGCCAGCAGTTCCCTACTGGGACTATCCACCGGGGAGCTGTTTTTT

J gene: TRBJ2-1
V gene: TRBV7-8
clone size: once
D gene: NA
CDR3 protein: CASSLVGSSYNEQFF
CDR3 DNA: TGTGCCAGCAGCTTAGTGGGGAGCTCCTACAATGAGCAGTTCTTC

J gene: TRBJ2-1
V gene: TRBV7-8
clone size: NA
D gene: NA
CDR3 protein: CASSLYVNNEQFF
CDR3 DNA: TGTGCCAGCAGCTTATACGTTAACAATGAGCAGTTCTTC

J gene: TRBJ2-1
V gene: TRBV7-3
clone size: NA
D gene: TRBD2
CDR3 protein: CASSPWRSGRGDEQFF
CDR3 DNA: TGTGCCAGCAGCCCGTGGCGAAGCGGGAGAGGCGATGAGCAGTTCTTC

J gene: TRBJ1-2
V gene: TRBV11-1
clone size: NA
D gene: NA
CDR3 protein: CASSLSQGVLGYTF
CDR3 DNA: TGTGCCAGCAGTCTGAGCCAAGGGGTCCTTGGCTACACCTTC

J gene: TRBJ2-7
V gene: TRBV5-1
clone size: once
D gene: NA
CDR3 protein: CASSLVALRPHEQYF
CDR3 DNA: TGCGCCAGCAGCTTGGTCGCCTTAAGACCCCACGAGCAGTACTTC

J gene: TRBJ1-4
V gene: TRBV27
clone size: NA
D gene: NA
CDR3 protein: CASSLTGTSNEKLFF
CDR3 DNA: TGTGCCAGCAGTTTGACCGGGACGTCGAATGAAAAACTGTTTTTT

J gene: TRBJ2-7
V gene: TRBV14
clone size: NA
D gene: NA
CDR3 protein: CASSQDPMGDSYEQYF
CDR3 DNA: TGTGCCAGCAGCCAAGATCCGATGGGGGATTCCTACGAGCAGTACTTC

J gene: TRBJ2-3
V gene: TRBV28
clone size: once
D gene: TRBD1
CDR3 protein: CASSPRTGSTDTQYF
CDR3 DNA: TGTGCCAGCAGTCCAAGGACAGGGTCCACAGATACGCAGTATTTT

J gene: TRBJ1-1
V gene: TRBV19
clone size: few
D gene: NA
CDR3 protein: CAASWQLNTEAFF
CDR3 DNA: TGTGCCGCCTCATGGCAGTTGAACACTGAAGCTTTCTTT

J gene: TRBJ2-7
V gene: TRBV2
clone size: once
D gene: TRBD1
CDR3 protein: CASRLTGFYEQYF
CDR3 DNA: TGTGCCAGCAGATTGACAGGGTTCTACGAGCAGTACTTC

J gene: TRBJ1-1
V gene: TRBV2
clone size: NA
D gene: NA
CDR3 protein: CASKTRMNTEAFF
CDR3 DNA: TGTGCCAGCAAGACCCGAATGAACACTGAAGCTTTCTTT

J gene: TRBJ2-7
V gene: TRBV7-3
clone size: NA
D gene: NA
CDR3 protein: CASSLARGREQYF
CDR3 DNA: TGTGCCAGCAGCTTGGCCCGGGGCCGCGAGCAGTACTTC

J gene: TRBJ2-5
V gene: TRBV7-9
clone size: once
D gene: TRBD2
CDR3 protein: CASSLPGGPYETQYF
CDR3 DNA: TGTGCCAGCAGCTTACCGGGAGGGCCTTATGAGACCCAGTACTTC

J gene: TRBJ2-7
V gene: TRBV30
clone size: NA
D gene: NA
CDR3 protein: CAWSGDLGREQYF
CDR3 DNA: TGTGCCTGGAGTGGGGACCTAGGGAGGGAGCAGTACTTC

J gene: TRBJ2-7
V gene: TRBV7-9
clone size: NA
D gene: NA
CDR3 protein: CASSSASYEQYF
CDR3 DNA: TGTGCCAGCAGCTCTGCTAGCTACGAGCAGTACTTC

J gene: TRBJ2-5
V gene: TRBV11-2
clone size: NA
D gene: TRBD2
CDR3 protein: CASSSLAEQETQYF
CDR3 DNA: TGTGCCAGCAGCTCTCTAGCGGAGCAAGAGACCCAGTACTTC

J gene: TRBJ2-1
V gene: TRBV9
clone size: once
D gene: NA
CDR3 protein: CASSGGATDPYNEQFF
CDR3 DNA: TGTGCCAGCAGCGGGGGCGCGACAGACCCTTACAATGAGCAGTTCTTC

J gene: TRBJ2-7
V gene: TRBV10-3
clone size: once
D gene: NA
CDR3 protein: CAISVGGATYEQYF
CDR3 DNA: TGTGCCATCAGTGTCGGGGGAGCGACCTACGAGCAGTACTTC

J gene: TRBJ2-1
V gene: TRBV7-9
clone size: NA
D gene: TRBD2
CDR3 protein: CASSFRLAGGYEQFF
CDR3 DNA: TGTGCCAGCAGCTTCAGGCTAGCGGGGGGCTATGAGCAGTTCTTC

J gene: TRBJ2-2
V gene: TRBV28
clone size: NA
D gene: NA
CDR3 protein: CASNLQGSTGELFF
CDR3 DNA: TGTGCCAGCAACTTGCAGGGTAGCACCGGGGAGCTGTTTTTT